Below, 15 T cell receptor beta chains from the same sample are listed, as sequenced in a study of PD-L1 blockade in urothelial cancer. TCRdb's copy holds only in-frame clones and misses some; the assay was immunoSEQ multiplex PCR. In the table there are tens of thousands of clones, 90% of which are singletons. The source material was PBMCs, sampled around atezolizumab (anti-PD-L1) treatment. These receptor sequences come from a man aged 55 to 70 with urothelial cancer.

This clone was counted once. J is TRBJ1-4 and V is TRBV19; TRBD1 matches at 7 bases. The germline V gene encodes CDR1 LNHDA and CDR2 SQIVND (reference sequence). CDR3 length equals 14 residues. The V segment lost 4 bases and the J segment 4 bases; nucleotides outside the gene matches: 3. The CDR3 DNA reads TGTGCCAGTAGTACAGGGGGAAGTAATGAAAAACTGTTTTTT. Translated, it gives CASSTGGSNEKLFF. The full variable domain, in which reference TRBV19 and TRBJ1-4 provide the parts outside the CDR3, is DGGITQSPKYLFRKEGQNVTLSCEQNLNHDAMYWYRQDPGQGLRLIYYSQIVNDFQKGDIAEGYSVSREKKESFPLTVTSAQKNPTAFYLCASSTGGSNEKLFFGSGTQLSVL.

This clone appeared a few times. The CDR3 is CASSLNRGLGEAFF. CDR3 coding DNA: TGTGCCAGCAGCTTAAACAGGGGGCTGGGTGAAGCTTTCTTT. V is TRBV7-3 and J is TRBJ1-1; 9 bases are shared with TRBD1. Germline-derived CDR1 and CDR2 are SGHTA and FQGTGA. J lost 7 bases, V lost 1 base, and 4 bases had no gene match. This CDR3 has 14 residues.

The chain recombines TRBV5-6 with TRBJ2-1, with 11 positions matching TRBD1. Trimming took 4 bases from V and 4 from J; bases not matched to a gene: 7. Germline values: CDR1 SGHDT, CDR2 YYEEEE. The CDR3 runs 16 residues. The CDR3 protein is CASSARTGGTYNEQFF. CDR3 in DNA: TGTGCCAGCAGCGCCCGGACAGGGGGCACTTACAATGAGCAGTTCTTC. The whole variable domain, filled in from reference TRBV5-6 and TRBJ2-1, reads DAGVTQSPTHLIKTRGQQVTLRCSPKSGHDTVSWYQQALGQGPQFIFQYYEEEERQRGNFPDRFSGHQFPNYSSELNVNALLLGDSALYLCASSARTGGTYNEQFFGPGTRLTVL.

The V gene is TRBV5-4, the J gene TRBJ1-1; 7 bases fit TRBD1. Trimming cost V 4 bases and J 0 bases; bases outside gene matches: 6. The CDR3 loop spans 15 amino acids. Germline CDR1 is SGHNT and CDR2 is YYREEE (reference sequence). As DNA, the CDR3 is TGTGCCAGCAGCACTCGGGACAGAATGAACACTGAAGCTTTCTTT. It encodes CASSTRDRMNTEAFF.

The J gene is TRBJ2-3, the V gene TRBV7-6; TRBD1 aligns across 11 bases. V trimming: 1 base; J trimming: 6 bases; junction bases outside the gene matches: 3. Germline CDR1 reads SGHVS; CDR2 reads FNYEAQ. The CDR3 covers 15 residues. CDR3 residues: CASSLVGTGGDTQYF. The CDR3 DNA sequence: TGTGCCAGCAGCTTAGTCGGGACAGGGGGGGATACGCAGTATTTT.

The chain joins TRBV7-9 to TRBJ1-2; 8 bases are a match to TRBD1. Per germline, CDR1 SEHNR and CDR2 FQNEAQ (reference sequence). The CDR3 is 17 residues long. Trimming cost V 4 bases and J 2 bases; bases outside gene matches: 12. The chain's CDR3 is CASSYDRGKFTNYGYTF. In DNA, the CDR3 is TGTGCCAGCAGCTACGACAGGGGAAAATTTACGAACTATGGCTACACCTTC.

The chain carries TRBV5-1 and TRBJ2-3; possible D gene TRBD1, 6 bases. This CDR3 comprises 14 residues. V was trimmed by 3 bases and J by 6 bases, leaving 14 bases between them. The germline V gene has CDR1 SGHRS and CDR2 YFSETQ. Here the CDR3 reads CASSSRRTADTQYF. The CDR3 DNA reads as TGCGCCAGCAGCTCAAGGCGGACAGCCGATACGCAGTATTTT.

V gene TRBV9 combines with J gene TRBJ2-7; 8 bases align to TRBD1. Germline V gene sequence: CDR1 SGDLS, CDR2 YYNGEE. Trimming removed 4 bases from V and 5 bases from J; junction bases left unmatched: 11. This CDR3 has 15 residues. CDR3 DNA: TGTGCCAGCAGCACCCGGACAGGGTTTTCCGACGAGCAGTACTTC. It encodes CASSTRTGFSDEQYF.

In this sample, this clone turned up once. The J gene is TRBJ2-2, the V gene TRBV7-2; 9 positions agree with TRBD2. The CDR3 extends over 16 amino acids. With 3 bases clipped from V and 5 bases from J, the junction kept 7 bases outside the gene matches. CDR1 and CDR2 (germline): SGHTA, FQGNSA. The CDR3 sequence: CASSFSGGGVTGELFF. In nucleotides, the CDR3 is TGTGCCAGCAGCTTTTCTGGCGGGGGGGTAACCGGGGAGCTGTTTTTT. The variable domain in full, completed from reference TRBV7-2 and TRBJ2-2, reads GAGVSQSPSNKVTEKGKDVELRCDPISGHTALYWYRQSLGQGLEFLIYFQGNSAPDKSGLPSDRFSAERTGGSVSTLTIQRTQQEDSAVYLCASSFSGGGVTGELFFGEGSRLTVL.

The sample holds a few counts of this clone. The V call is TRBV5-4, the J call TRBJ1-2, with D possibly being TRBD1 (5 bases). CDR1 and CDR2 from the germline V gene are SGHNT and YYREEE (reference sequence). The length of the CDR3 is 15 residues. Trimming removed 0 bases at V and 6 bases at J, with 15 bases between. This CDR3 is CASSLDGVGGNGYTF. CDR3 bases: TGTGCCAGCAGCTTGGATGGGGTCGGGGGAAATGGCTACACCTTC. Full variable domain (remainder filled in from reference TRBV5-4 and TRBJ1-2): ETGVTQSPTHLIKTRGQQVTLRCSSQSGHNTVSWYQQALGQGPQFIFQYYREEENGRGNFPPRFSGLQFPNYSSELNVNALELDDSALYLCASSLDGVGGNGYTFGSGTRLTVV.

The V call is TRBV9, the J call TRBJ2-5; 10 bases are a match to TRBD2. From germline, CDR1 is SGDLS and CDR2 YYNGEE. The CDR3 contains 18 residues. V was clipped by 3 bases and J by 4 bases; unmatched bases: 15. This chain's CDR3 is CASSENNGDSGGSETQYF. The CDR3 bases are TGTGCCAGCAGCGAGAATAACGGGGATAGCGGGGGGTCAGAGACCCAGTACTTC.

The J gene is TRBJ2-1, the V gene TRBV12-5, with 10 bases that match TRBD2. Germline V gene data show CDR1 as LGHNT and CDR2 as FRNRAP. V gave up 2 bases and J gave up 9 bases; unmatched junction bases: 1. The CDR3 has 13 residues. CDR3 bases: TGTGCTAGTGGTTTGCGGACTAGCGGTGAGCAGTTCTTC. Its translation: CASGLRTSGEQFF.

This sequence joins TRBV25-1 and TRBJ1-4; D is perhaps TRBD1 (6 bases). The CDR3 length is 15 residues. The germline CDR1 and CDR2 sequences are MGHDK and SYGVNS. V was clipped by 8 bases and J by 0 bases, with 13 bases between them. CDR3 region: CASWTAYATNEKLFF. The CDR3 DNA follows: TGTGCCAGCTGGACAGCTTATGCAACTAATGAAAAACTGTTTTTT.

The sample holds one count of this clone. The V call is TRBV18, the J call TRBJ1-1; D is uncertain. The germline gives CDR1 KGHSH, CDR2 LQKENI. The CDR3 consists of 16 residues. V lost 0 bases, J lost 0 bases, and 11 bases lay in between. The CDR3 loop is CASSPPGGALNTEAFF. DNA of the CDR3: TGTGCCAGCTCACCACCCGGCGGAGCCTTGAACACTGAAGCTTTCTTT.

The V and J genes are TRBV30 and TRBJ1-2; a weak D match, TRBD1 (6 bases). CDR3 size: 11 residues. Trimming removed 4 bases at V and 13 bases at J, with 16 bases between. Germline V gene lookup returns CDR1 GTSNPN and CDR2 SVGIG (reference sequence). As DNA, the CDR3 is TGTGCCTGGACCTTGGACAGTGTAATCACCTTC. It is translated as CAWTLDSVITF.